Each of the 22 T cell receptor beta chains below was sequenced from the same sample in a study of T cells in localized non-small cell lung cancer. Here immunoSEQ multiplex PCR was the method, and the copy in TCRdb shows in-frame clones only, minus some. The sample has roughly 17,000 clones, around 80% seen once. The sample here was peripheral blood, taken before any cancer treatment. These receptors originate from a male donor aged 60 or over with stage III lung adenocarcinoma.

This clone was recorded once. V gene TRBV9 combines with J gene TRBJ1-1; no reliable D call. Germline CDR1 reads SGDLS; CDR2 reads YYNGEE. Deletions cut 3 bases from V and 4 bases from J, with 10 bases between. The CDR3 runs to 13 residues. CDR3 in amino acids: CASSEGPGTEAFF. CDR3 nucleotides: TGTGCCAGCAGCGAGGGTCCGGGCACTGAAGCTTTCTTT. Full variable domain (rest looked up from reference TRBV9 and TRBJ1-1): DSGVTQTPKHLITATGQRVTLRCSPRSGDLSVYWYQQSLDQGLQFLIQYYNGEERAKGNILERFSAQQFPDLHSELNLSSLELGDSALYFCASSEGPGTEAFFGQGTRLTVV.

The chain has TRBV2 and TRBJ2-7, with 11 bases fitting TRBD2. There are 14 residues in the CDR3. The junction had 5 bases not matched to a gene; V was cut back by 5 bases and J by 5 bases. Germline assignment: CDR1 SNHLY and CDR2 FYNNEI. The CDR3 DNA is TGTGCCAGCAGTTTAGCGGGGGGGCAAAACGAGCAGTACTTC. This encodes CASSLAGGQNEQYF.

The gene calls are TRBV4-2 and TRBJ2-2; 8 bases match TRBD2. V lost 4 bases, J lost 4 bases, and 8 bases stayed unmatched. This CDR3 has 16 residues. CDR1 is LGHNA and CDR2 is YNFKEQ in the germline V gene. CDR3 bases: TGTGCCAGCAGCCGAAGTTCGGGGGGGTTCACCGGGGAGCTGTTTTTT. This codes for CASSRSSGGFTGELFF.

The rearrangement joins TRBV30 to TRBJ2-2; 8 bases fit TRBD1. Germline V lookup: CDR1 GTSNPN, CDR2 SVGIG (reference sequence). V lost 1 base to trimming and J lost 8 bases; unmatched junction nucleotides: 9. This CDR3 has 15 amino acids. The CDR3 region is CAWSGNQGADGELFF. For the CDR3, the DNA is TGTGCCTGGAGTGGTAACCAGGGGGCGGATGGGGAGCTGTTTTTT. The full variable domain, rest sourced from reference TRBV30 and TRBJ2-2, is SQTIHQWPATLVQPVGSPLSLECTVEGTSNPNLYWYRQAAGRGLQLLFYSVGIGQISSEVPQNLSASRPQDRQFILSSKKLLLSDSGFYLCAWSGNQGADGELFFGEGSRLTVL.

This CDR3 reads CASSRDRGRTDTQYF. DNA for the CDR3: TGTGCCAGCAGTCGGGACAGGGGGCGAACAGATACGCAGTATTTT. The chain is built from TRBV2 and TRBJ2-3; 12 positions match TRBD1. CDR1 is SNHLY and CDR2 is FYNNEI in the germline V gene. The CDR3 sequence is 15 residues long. Trimming cost V 5 bases and J 3 bases; bases outside gene matches: 3.

The chain combines TRBV2 with TRBJ2-5; D unresolved. The germline V and J ends were trimmed by 2 bases and 4 bases, with 2 bases remaining between them. The CDR3 covers 11 residues. CDR1 and CDR2 from the germline V gene are SNHLY and FYNNEI. The CDR3 spells CASSELETQYF. Written as DNA, the CDR3 is TGTGCCAGCAGTGAACTAGAGACCCAGTACTTC.

The V call is TRBV21-1, the J call TRBJ2-7; the D segment call TRBD2 is taken from the table without a DNA check. TRBV21-1 constitutes a pseudogene. CDR3 length: 15 residues. The CDR3 bases are TGTGCCAGCAGATCCCAGAGAGAGGGTCCTTACGAGCAGTACTTC. This translates into CASRSQREGPYEQYF.

This clone was found once. The chain uses TRBV18 and TRBJ2-3, with D perhaps given as TRBD1 or TRBD2 (5 bases each). The CDR3 has 14 amino acids. The V and J ends lost 6 bases and 4 bases respectively, with 14 bases between them. Germline values: CDR1 KGHSH, CDR2 LQKENI. This CDR3 reads CASSPGRAPDTQYF. CDR3 nucleotide sequence: TGTGCCAGCTCGCCGGGACGAGCCCCAGATACGCAGTATTTT.

V and J are TRBV6-5 and TRBJ2-7; D gene unclear. The CDR3 is 13 residues long. CDR1 is MNHEY, CDR2 SVGAGI, per germline. DNA of the CDR3: TGTGCCAGCAGTGAAGCGAGGTTTAAAGGGCCCTGGGTC. Translation: CASSEARFKGPWV.

The rearrangement uses TRBV20-1 and TRBJ2-1; D is unclear. V was clipped by 3 bases and J by 8 bases, with 8 bases between them. The V gene's germline CDR1 is DFQATT and CDR2 SNEGSKA (reference sequence). The CDR3 covers 11 residues. CDR3: CSASRSYEQFF. The CDR3 bases are TGCAGTGCTAGTCGGAGCTATGAGCAGTTCTTC.

The chain has TRBV19 and TRBJ1-1; a weak D match, TRBD1 (6 bases). With 9 bases removed from V and 1 base from J, the gap between germline ends came to 9 bases. Germline loops: CDR1 LNHDA, CDR2 SQIVND (reference sequence). The CDR3 totals 12 residues. CDR3 region: CASTDRNTEAFF. The CDR3 coding sequence is TGTGCCAGCACGGACAGGAACACTGAAGCTTTCTTT.

The chain recombines TRBV10-3 with TRBJ1-4, with unresolved D. Trimming removed 4 bases from V and 8 bases from J, with 8 bases in between. The germline CDR1 and CDR2 sequences are ENHRY and SYGVKD. The CDR3 spans 12 residues. CDR3 residues: CAISGAREKLFF. In DNA, the CDR3 is TGTGCCATCAGTGGGGCCCGGGAAAAACTGTTTTTT.

The chain has TRBV6-6 and TRBJ1-5; D is undetermined. The CDR3 length is 12 residues. Looked up from germline, CDR1 is MNHNY and CDR2 is SVGAGI (reference sequence). Trimming removed 9 bases from V and 2 bases from J, with 8 bases in between. For the CDR3, the DNA is TGTGCCAGGTCCGTAGGCAATCAGCCCCAGCATTTT. It is translated as CARSVGNQPQHF.

The V gene is TRBV7-8, the J gene TRBJ2-5; D is possibly TRBD2 (6 bases). V lost 5 bases and J 11 bases, leaving 21 bases between the germline ends. Germline assignment: CDR1 SGHVS and CDR2 FQNEAQ. The CDR3 consists of 14 residues. CDR3 sequence (DNA): TGTGCCAGCAGCCGGAGCCGGGACTCCCTTACTCAGTACTTC. It is translated as CASSRSRDSLTQYF. The full variable domain, completed using reference TRBV7-8 and TRBJ2-5, is GAGVSQSPRYKVAKRGQDVALRCDPISGHVSLFWYQQALGQGPEFLTYFQNEAQLDKSGLPSDRFFAERPEGSVSTLKIQRTQQEDSAVYLCASSRSRDSLTQYFGPGTRLLVL.

This sequence joins TRBV2 and TRBJ2-7; weak D call: TRBD2 (7 bases). From germline, CDR1 is SNHLY and CDR2 FYNNEI. The length of the CDR3 is 15 residues. Trimming shortened V by 3 bases and J by 6 bases, and 18 bases separated the two germline ends. Written as DNA, the CDR3 is TGTGCCAGCAGTGATTTGGCGGGGGCAGGTGGCGAGCAGTACTTC. Protein sequence: CASSDLAGAGGEQYF.

V usage is TRBV7-6 and J usage is TRBJ1-1; the D is unclear. V gave up 7 bases and J gave up 3 bases, with 27 bases separating them. Germline assignment: CDR1 SGHVS and CDR2 FNYEAQ. This CDR3 has 18 residues. CDR3 amino acids: CASTLTPLGLQMDTEAFF. In nucleotides, the CDR3 is TGTGCCAGCACCCTCACTCCCCTGGGTCTTCAAATGGACACTGAAGCTTTCTTT.

The sample holds a few counts of this clone. The chain employs TRBV5-5 and TRBJ1-1; D possibly corresponds to TRBD1 (6 bases). V dropped 2 bases and J dropped 11 bases, with 19 bases sitting between them. CDR1 SGHKS and CDR2 YYEKEE come from the germline V gene (reference sequence). The CDR3 totals 14 residues. CDR3 residues: CASSFSQGPLGAFF. CDR3 sequence (DNA): TGTGCCAGCAGCTTTTCGCAGGGGCCCTTGGGGGCTTTCTTT.

This clone appeared a few times. The V and J genes are TRBV18 and TRBJ2-5; unclear D gene. CDR3 size: 18 residues. The V and J ends lost 3 bases and 2 bases respectively, with 22 bases between them. Per the germline V gene, CDR1 is KGHSH and CDR2 is LQKENI. CDR3 protein: CASSPFWGDGFGQETQYF. CDR3 sequence (DNA): TGTGCCAGCTCACCTTTTTGGGGTGACGGATTTGGTCAAGAGACCCAGTACTTC.

This CDR3 reads CASSSDRGAEAFF. CDR3 nucleotide sequence: TGTGCCAGCAGTTCGGACAGGGGCGCTGAAGCTTTCTTT. The gene calls are TRBV11-1 and TRBJ1-1; TRBD1 matches 9 bases. The ends lost 6 bases at V and 6 bases at J; junction bases unmatched: 5. Germline-derived CDR1 and CDR2 are SGHAT and FQDESV (reference sequence). The CDR3 runs 13 residues. The whole variable domain, remainder taken from reference TRBV11-1 and TRBJ1-1, is EAEVAQSPRYKITEKSQAVAFWCDPISGHATLYWYRQILGQGPELLVQFQDESVVDDSQLPKDRFSAERLKGVDSTLKIQPAELGDSAMYLCASSSDRGAEAFFGQGTRLTVV.

The rearrangement links TRBV7-2 to TRBJ1-2; the D is unclear. CDR1 is SGHTA, CDR2 FQGNSA, per germline. V shed 3 bases and J shed 3 bases, with 8 bases lying between them. This CDR3 contains 13 residues. In DNA, the CDR3 is TGTGCCAGCAGCTTTGACACTGACTATGGCTACACCTTC. Translation gives CASSFDTDYGYTF.

V gene TRBV7-9 combines with J gene TRBJ2-7; 8 bases line up with TRBD2. J gave up 1 base and V 5 bases, and 13 bases lay outside the gene matches. There are 17 residues in the CDR3. In germline, CDR1 is SEHNR, CDR2 FQNEAQ (reference sequence). The CDR3 loop reads CASSRREGGPKSYEQYF. The CDR3, as DNA: TGTGCCAGCAGCCGTCGGGAGGGGGGCCCTAAATCCTACGAGCAGTACTTC. The whole variable domain, filled in from reference TRBV7-9 and TRBJ2-7, reads DTGVSQNPRHKITKRGQNVTFRCDPISEHNRLYWYRQTLGQGPEFLTYFQNEAQLEKSRLLSDRFSAERPKGSFSTLEIQRTEQGDSAMYLCASSRREGGPKSYEQYFGPGTRLTVT.

J is TRBJ2-3 and V is TRBV15; no clear D. The germline V gene encodes CDR1 LNHNV and CDR2 YYDKDF (reference sequence). V was trimmed by 1 base and J by 4 bases, leaving 6 bases between them. The CDR3 is made up of 13 amino acids. Here the CDR3 DNA reads TGTGCCACCAGCAGAGGAAGGGCAGATACGCAGTATTTT. Its translation is CATSRGRADTQYF. Variable domain in full (rest from reference TRBV15 and TRBJ2-3): DAMVIQNPRYQVTQFGKPVTLSCSQTLNHNVMYWYQQKSSQAPKLLFHYYDKDFNNEADTPDNFQSRRPNTSFCFLDIRSPGLGDTAMYLCATSRGRADTQYFGPGTRLTVL.